This entry concerns a single TCR beta chain. Its antigen is unidentified. The entry originates in a study of regulatory T cells in long-lasting Graves disease. Findings and limits, study-wide: Repertoires from persistent disease leaned toward TRBV28, TRBJ1-2 and TRBJ2-5. Having few samples may have compromised the accuracy.

Time point meaning: newly diagnosed GD, antithyroid drugs for less than 3 months. Construction of the TCR library relied on RNA isolated from PBMCs. Per germline, CDR1 DFQATT and CDR2 SNEGSKA (reference sequence). V was trimmed by 0 bases and J by 3 bases, leaving 11 bases between them. The length of the CDR3 is 14 residues. Arm-PCR of CDR3 regions with iRepertoire HTBI primers generated TCR beta libraries. TCRdb redid the calling of the multiplex PCR reads with MiXCR, one entry per CDR3 protein. The table has more than 350,000 distinct CDR3 sequences, 15% seen once. The data also belong to a second study, concerning T cells in Graves' hyperthyroidism and ophthalmopathy.

This chain joins TRBV20-1 and TRBJ1-1; D not resolved. The material sequenced was peripheral blood mononuclear cells (PBMCs), taken at new diagnosis, from a patient treated with antithyroid drugs. This TCR was sampled from a woman aged 25 to 39 with Graves disease. CDR3 residues: CSARDRGPDTEAFF. In nucleotides, the CDR3 is TGCAGTGCTAGAGATCGAGGGCCGGACACTGAAGCTTTCTTT.